Listed below are T cell receptor beta chains from one sample, sequenced in a study of neurological immune-mediated disorders. TCRdb recomputed calls from the 5' RACE reads with MiXCR, one row per CDR3 protein. The repertoire holds about 60,000 distinct CDR3 sequences, with more than 4% as singletons. Sequenced sample: PBMCs. These receptors came from a man aged 50 or older with multiple sclerosis. Both conserved end residues are part of each CDR3. D genes are given only for firm matches. Part of the rows lack a size; the others show once, few, many or a class for expanded clones.

CDR3 protein,CDR3 DNA,clone size,J gene,V gene,D gene
CSASKITGSEQYF,TGCAGTGCTAGCAAGATAACGGGGAGCGAGCAGTACTTC,many,TRBJ2-7,TRBV20-1,-
CSPRDPLRYPYEQYF,TGCAGTCCCCGGGACCCCCTCCGTTATCCCTACGAGCAGTACTTC,many,TRBJ2-7,TRBV20-1,-
CASSLGQGPGDTQYF,TGTGCCAGCAGTCTGGGACAGGGGCCAGGAGATACGCAGTATTTT,medium-sized,TRBJ2-3,TRBV28,TRBD1
CASSPWTVNSPLHF,TGTGCCAGCAGCCCATGGACAGTGAATTCACCCCTCCACTTT,many,TRBJ1-6,TRBV7-2,-
CSAGQYGYTF,TGCAGTGCCGGACAGTATGGCTACACCTTC,many,TRBJ1-2,TRBV20-1,-
CARAFPTSGPRGEDTQYF,TGTGCCCGAGCTTTCCCGACTAGCGGGCCGAGGGGGGAAGATACGCAGTATTTT,many,TRBJ2-3,TRBV7-9,TRBD2
CSAGGQENSPLHF,TGCAGTGCAGGGGGACAGGAGAATTCACCCCTCCACTTT,many,TRBJ1-6,TRBV20-1,TRBD1
CASSLVGLGNQPQHF,TGTGCCAGCAGTTTAGTCGGATTGGGCAATCAGCCCCAGCATTTT,many,TRBJ1-5,TRBV12-3/TRBV12-4,-
CSAQPGHPNYGYTF,TGCAGTGCCCAACCGGGTCACCCTAACTATGGCTACACCTTC,-,TRBJ1-2,TRBV20-1,-
CASSSADPSYEQYF,TGCGCCAGCAGCTCCGCGGACCCCTCCTACGAGCAGTACTTC,many,TRBJ2-7,TRBV5-1,-
CSVSNRNTGELFF,TGCAGCGTCTCCAACAGAAACACCGGGGAGCTGTTTTTT,many,TRBJ2-2,TRBV29-1,-
CSVSGDLTGELFF,TGCAGTGTCAGCGGGGACCTCACCGGGGAGCTGTTTTTT,many,TRBJ2-2,TRBV20-1,TRBD2
CSARDSATYNEQFF,TGCAGTGCTAGGGACTCAGCGACCTACAATGAGCAGTTCTTC,many,TRBJ2-1,TRBV20-1,-
CSVAGTAYGYTF,TGCAGCGTCGCCGGGACAGCCTATGGCTACACCTTC,-,TRBJ1-2,TRBV29-1,TRBD1
CASRSGTTDEQYF,TGTGCCAGCAGGTCCGGGACTACGGACGAGCAGTACTTC,few,TRBJ2-7,TRBV12-3/TRBV12-4,TRBD2
CASSPTTGADEQFF,TGTGCCAGCAGCCCGACCACAGGGGCGGATGAGCAGTTCTTC,many,TRBJ2-1,TRBV7-6,TRBD1
CASSLAGGYNEQFF,TGTGCTAGCAGTTTAGCGGGGGGTTACAATGAGCAGTTCTTC,many,TRBJ2-1,TRBV7-7,TRBD2
CASSVTGGTDTQYF,TGCGCCAGCAGCGTTACAGGGGGCACAGATACGCAGTATTTT,-,TRBJ2-3,TRBV5-1,TRBD1
CASSQDHGTSGRYEQYF,TGCGCCAGCAGCCAAGATCATGGGACTAGCGGGAGGTACGAGCAGTACTTC,many,TRBJ2-7,TRBV4-1,TRBD2
CASSLVAGGENNEQFF,TGTGCCAGCAGCTTAGTAGCGGGGGGGGAAAACAATGAGCAGTTCTTC,many,TRBJ2-1,TRBV7-9,TRBD2
CASSQEATGRTYEQYF,TGTGCCAGCAGCCAAGAAGCCACAGGGAGGACCTACGAGCAGTACTTC,many,TRBJ2-7,TRBV14,-
CASSQDGNSDQPQNF,TGTGCCAGCAGCCAAGACGGTAATTCGGATCAGCCCCAGAATTTT,many,TRBJ1-5,TRBV3-1,-